The clone carrying this TCR beta chain appeared a few times. The data were obtained in a study of blood T cell repertoires in COVID-19. Background on the study: Samples of COVID-19 (acute and convalescent) were obtained from the United States, Italy and Spain. T cells, B-cell-depleted T cells, or PBMCs supplied cDNA or gDNA.

In the original workflow: It was from reference gene primer amplification that nucleated cell counts were estimated. Sequencing was performed with immunoSEQ multiplex PCR; in TCRdb, only in-frame clones are kept and a portion is missing. The V and J calls and clone size come from that table; D and trimming were worked out from the DNA. The sample lists some 150,000 clones; around 84% were seen once. V lost 7 bases to trimming and J lost 1 base, with 15 bases between them. The CDR3 loop spans 15 amino acids. The J gene is TRBJ2-3, the V gene TRBV23-1; the D gene is possibly TRBD1 (5 bases). TRBV23-1 is an ORF, and what it does is uncertain. This TCR was sampled from a woman in her fifties or sixties with acute or convalescent COVID-19. Source material: peripheral blood. The CDR3 DNA reads as TGCGCCAGCATGGCCAGGGAAGGTTGCACAGATACGCAGTATTTT. Translating it yields CASMAREGCTDTQYF.